Here is one T cell receptor (beta chain) with its context. Eight separate reactions for every sample produced the cDNA. Each CDR3 protein gets one entry in TCRdb, which reprocessed the 5' RACE reads and gives no DNA. The sample table sets out about 200,000 distinct CDR3 sequences. This sample is drawn from a study of monozygotic twins with inflammatory bowel disease. Collection yielded 2 to 3 ml of blood per donor. Germline-derived CDR1 and CDR2 are SQVTM and ANQGSEA. The CDR3 covers 13 residues. The receptor was isolated from a human donor with ulcerative colitis or Crohn's disease, or a healthy co-twin of an affected twin (not recorded which). V gene TRBV29-1 combines with J gene TRBJ2-1; the TRBD2 assignment by TCRdb is unverifiable without DNA. The sample consisted of blood. The CDR3 sequence is CSAWAFPRGEQFF.